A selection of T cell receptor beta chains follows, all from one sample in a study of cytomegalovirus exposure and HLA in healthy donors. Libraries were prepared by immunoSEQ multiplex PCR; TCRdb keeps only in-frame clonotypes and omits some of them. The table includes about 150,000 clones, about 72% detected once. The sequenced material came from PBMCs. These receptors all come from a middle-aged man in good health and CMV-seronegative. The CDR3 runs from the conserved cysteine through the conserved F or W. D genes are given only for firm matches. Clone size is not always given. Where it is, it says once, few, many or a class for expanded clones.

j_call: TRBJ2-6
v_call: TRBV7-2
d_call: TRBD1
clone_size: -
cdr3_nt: TGTGCCAGCAGCTCCGGGACAGGGGATTACTCTGGGGCCAACGTCCTGACTTTC
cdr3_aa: CASSSGTGDYSGANVLTF

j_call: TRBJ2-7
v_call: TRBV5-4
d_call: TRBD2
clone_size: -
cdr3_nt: TGTGCCAGCAGCCCGGGACTAGCGGGAGTCTACGAGCAGTACTTC
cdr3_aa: CASSPGLAGVYEQYF

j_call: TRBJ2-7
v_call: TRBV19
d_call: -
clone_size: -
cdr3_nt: TGTGCCAGTAGTATGAAAGGGGTCTACGAGCAGTACTTC
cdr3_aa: CASSMKGVYEQYF

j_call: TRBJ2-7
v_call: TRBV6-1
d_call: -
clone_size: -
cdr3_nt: TGTGCCAGCAGGACTCAGGGGGGAACCTACGAGCAGTACTTC
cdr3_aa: CASRTQGGTYEQYF

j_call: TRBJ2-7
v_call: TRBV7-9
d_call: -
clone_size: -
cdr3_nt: TGTGCCAGCAGCTTAGGCCCGCAGATCTCCTACGAGCAGTACTTC
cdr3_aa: CASSLGPQISYEQYF

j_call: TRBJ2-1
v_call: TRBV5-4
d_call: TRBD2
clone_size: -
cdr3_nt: TGTGCCAGCAGACAGATAGGGGACTATGGTATCGCAAGGGAGCAGTTCTTC
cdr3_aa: CASRQIGDYGIAREQFF

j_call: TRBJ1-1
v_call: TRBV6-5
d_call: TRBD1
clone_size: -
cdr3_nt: TGTGCCAGCAGCATCGGACAGGGGAACACTGAAGCTTTCTTT
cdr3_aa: CASSIGQGNTEAFF

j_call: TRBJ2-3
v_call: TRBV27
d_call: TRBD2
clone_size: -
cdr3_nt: TGTGCCAGCAGTTTACGGGGTAGCGGGAGGGCCACAGATACGCAGTATTTT
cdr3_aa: CASSLRGSGRATDTQYF

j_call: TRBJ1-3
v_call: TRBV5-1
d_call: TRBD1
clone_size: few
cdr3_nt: TGCGCCAGCAGACCGGGACAGGGTATTGGAAACACCATATATTTT
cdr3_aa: CASRPGQGIGNTIYF

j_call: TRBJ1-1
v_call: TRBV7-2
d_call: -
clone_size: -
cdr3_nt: TGTGCCAGCAGCTTAGTAGTCTCTGGTGAAGCTTTCTTT
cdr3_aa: CASSLVVSGEAFF

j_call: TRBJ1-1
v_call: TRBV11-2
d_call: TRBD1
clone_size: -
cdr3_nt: TGTGCCAGCGGAAAGGACAGGGCGGATGAAGCTTTCTTT
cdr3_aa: CASGKDRADEAFF

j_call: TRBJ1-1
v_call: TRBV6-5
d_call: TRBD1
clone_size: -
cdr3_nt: TGTGCCAGCAGTTCGCGGGACAGGGGCGCTGAAGCTTTCTTT
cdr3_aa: CASSSRDRGAEAFF

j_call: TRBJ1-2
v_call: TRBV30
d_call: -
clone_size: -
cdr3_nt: TGTGCCTGGAGTGTACTAGGGTGGTATGGCTACACCTTC
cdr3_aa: CAWSVLGWYGYTF

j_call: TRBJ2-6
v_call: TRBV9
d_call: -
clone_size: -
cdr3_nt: TGTGCCAGCAGCGCAGAGCAGCGGTGGTTTCTTCCCAACGTCCTGACTTTC
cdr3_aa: CASSAEQRWFLPNVLTF

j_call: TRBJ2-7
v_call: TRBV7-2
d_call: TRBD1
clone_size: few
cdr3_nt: TGTGCCAGCAGTCCAGAGACAGGGAGCTCCTACGAGCAGTACTTC
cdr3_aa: CASSPETGSSYEQYF

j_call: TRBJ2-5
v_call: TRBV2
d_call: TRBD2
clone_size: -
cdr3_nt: TGTGCCAGGGGGACTAGCGGGGGGACCCAAGAGACCCAGTACTTC
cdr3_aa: CARGTSGGTQETQYF

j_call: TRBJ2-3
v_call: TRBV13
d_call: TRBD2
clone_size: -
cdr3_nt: TGTGCCAGCAGTTCCGGGACTAGGGAGCCGGGACCGTATTTT
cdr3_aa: CASSSGTREPGPYF

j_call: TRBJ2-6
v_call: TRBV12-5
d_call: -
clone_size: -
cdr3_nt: TGTGCTAGTGGACCCAACAGGGTGGGCTCTGGGGCCAACGTCCTGACTTTC
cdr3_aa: CASGPNRVGSGANVLTF

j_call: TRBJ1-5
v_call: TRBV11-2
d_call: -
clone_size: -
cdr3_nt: TGTGCCAGCAGCTTAGATTGGGGGGGAAATCAGCCCCAGAATTTT
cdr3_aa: CASSLDWGGNQPQNF

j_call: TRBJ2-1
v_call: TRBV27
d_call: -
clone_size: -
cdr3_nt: TGTGCCAGCAGTTCTCGGGGGGACACCTACAATGAGCAGTTCTTC
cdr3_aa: CASSSRGDTYNEQFF

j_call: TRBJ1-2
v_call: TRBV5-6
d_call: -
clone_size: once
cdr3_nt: TGTGCCAGCAGCTTACGGACTGGGTATGGCTACACCTTC
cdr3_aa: CASSLRTGYGYTF

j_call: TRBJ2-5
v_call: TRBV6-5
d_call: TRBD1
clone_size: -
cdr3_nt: TGTGCCAGCAGTTCTATCCGGGACAGCGGTCGAGAGACCCAGTACTTC
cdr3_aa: CASSSIRDSGRETQYF

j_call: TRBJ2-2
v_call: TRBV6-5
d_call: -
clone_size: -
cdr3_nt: TGTGCCAGTCGACAGATGAACACCGGGGAGCTGTTTTTT
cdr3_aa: CASRQMNTGELFF

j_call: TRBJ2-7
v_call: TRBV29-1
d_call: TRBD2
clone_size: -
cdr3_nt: TGCAGCGTTGAAGTAGGAGGCGGGGGAGGCAGCTACGAGCAGTACTTC
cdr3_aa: CSVEVGGGGGSYEQYF

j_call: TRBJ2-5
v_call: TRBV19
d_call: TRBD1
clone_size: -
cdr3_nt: TGTGCCAGTAGTATAACAGGGGATACGGGGACCCAGTACTTC
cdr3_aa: CASSITGDTGTQYF

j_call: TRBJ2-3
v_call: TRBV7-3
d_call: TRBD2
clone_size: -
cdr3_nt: TGTGCCAGCAGCTCGGGACTAGCGGGGTACACAGATACGCAGTATTTT
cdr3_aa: CASSSGLAGYTDTQYF

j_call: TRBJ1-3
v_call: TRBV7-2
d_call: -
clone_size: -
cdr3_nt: TGTGCCAGCAGCTCAGGACTCTCTGGAAACACCATATATTTT
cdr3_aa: CASSSGLSGNTIYF